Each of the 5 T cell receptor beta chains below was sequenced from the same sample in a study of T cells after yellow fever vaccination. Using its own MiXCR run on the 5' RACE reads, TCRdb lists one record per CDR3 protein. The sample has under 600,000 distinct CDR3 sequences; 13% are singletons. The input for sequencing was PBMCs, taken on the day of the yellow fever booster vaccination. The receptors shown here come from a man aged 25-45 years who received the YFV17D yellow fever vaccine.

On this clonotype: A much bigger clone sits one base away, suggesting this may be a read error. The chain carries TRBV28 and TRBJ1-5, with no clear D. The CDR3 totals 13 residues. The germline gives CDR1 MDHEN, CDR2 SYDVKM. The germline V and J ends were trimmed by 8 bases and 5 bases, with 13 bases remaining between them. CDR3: CASFGDRYQPQHF. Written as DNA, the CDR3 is TGTGCCAGCTTCGGGGATCGCTATCAGCCCCAGCATTTT.

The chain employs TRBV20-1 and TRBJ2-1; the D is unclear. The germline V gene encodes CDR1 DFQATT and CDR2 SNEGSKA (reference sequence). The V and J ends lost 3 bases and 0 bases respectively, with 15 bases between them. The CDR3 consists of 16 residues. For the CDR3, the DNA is TGCAGTGCTAGGTCTACCGAGTCGGGCTCCTACAATGAGCAGTTCTTC. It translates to CSARSTESGSYNEQFF.

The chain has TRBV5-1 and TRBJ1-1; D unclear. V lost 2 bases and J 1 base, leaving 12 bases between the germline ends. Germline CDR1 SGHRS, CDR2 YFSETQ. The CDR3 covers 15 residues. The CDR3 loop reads CASSFTGPPNTEAFF. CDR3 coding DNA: TGCGCCAGCAGCTTTACCGGGCCTCCGAACACTGAAGCTTTCTTT.

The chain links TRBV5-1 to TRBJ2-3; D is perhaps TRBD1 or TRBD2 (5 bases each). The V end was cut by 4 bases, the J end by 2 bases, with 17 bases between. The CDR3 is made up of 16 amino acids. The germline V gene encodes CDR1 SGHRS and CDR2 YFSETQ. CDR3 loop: CASSMGTAPSTDTQYF. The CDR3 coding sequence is TGCGCCAGCAGCATGGGGACGGCTCCGTCCACAGATACGCAGTATTTT.

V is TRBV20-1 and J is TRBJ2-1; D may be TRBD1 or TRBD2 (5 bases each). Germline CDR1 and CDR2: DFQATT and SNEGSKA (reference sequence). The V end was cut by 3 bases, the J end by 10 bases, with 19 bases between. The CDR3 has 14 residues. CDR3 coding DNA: TGCAGTGCTAGGGGCGGCCTAGCCTCAGGGGAGCAGTTCTTC. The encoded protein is CSARGGLASGEQFF.